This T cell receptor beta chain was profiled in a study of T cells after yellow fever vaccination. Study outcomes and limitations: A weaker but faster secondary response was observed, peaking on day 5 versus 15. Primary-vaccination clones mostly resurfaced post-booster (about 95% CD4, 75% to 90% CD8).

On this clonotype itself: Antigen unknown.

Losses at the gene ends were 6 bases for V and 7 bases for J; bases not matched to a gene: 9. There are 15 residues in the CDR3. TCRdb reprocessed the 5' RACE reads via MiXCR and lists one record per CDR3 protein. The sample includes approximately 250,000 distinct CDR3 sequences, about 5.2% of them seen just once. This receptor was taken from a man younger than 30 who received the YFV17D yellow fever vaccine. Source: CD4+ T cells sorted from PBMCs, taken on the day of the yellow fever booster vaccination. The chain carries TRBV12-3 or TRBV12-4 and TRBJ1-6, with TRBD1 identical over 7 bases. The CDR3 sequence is CASRLRQGANSPLHF. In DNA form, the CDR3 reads TGTGCCAGCAGACTTCGACAGGGAGCAAATTCACCCCTCCACTTT.